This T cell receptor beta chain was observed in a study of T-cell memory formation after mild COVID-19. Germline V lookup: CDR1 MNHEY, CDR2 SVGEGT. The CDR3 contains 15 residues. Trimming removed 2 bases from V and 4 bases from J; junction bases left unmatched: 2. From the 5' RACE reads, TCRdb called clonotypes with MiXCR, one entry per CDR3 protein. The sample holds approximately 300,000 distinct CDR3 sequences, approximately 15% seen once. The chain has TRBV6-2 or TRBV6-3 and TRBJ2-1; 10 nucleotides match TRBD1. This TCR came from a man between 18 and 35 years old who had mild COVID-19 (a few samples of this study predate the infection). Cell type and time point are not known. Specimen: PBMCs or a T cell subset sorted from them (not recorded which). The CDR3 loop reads CASSYRDRGYNEQFF. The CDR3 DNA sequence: TGTGCCAGCAGTTACCGGGACAGGGGTTACAATGAGCAGTTCTTC.